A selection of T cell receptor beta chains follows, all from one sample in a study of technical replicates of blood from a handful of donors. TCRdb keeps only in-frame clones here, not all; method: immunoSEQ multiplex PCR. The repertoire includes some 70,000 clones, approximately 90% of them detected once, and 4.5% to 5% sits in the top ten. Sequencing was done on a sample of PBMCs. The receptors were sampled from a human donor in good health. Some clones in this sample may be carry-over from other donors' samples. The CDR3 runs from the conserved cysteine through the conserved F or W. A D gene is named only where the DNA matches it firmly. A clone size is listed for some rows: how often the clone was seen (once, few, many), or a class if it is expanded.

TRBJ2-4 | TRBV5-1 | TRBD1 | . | TGCGCCAGCAGCGCTCATGGGACAGGGGTTGGAGGCAAAAACATTCAGTACTTC | CASSAHGTGVGGKNIQYF
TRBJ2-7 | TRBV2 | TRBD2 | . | TGTGCCAGCAACCTAGCGGGAGTATACGAGCAGTACTTC | CASNLAGVYEQYF
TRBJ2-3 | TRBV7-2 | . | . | TGTGCCAGCAGCGTCTTATCCACAGATACGCAGTATTTT | CASSVLSTDTQYF
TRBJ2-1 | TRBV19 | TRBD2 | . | TGTGCCAGTAGCCCGGTTATGGCGGGAGGGCCTGGTAGCCGGTACAATGAGCAGTTCTTC | CASSPVMAGGPGSRYNEQFF
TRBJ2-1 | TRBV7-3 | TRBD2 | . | TGTGCCAGCAGCCTCGTAGCGGGAGCGGGTTACAATGAGCAGTTCTTC | CASSLVAGAGYNEQFF
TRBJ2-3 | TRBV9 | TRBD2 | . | TGTGCCAGCAGCGCGACTAGCGGGATCACAGATACGCAGTATTTT | CASSATSGITDTQYF
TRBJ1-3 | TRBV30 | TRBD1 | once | TGTGCCTGGGGCAAGCGCACAGGGGCCGGAAACACCATATATTTT | CAWGKRTGAGNTIYF
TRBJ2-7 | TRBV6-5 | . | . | TGTGCCAGCAGTTCACCGGGGAGATCCTACGAGCAGTACTTC | CASSSPGRSYEQYF
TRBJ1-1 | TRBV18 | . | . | TGTGCCAGCTCACCACGTGTATCGGGACTCAACACTGAAGCTTTCTTT | CASSPRVSGLNTEAFF
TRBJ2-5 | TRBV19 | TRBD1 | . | TGTGCCAGTAGTATACAGGGGGCAGTTCGGGACCAGTACTTC | CASSIQGAVRDQYF
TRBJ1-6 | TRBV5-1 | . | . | TGCGCCAGCAGTGTCGGGGAAGGCTCACCCCTCCACTTT | CASSVGEGSPLHF
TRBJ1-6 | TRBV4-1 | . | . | TGCGCCAGCAGCCGAGTACAGGACGGTTCGGATTCACCCCTCCACTTT | CASSRVQDGSDSPLHF
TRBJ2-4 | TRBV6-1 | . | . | TGTGCCAGCAGTGAAGGGCTGGTAACTACTGAGTACTTC | CASSEGLVTTEYF
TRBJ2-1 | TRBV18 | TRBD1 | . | TGTGCCAGCTCACCAGGGACAGAGCCATACAATGAGCAGTTCTTC | CASSPGTEPYNEQFF
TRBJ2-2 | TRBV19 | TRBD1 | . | TGTGCCAGTAGTCACAGGGGTGGGATGAACACCGGGGAGCTGTTTTTT | CASSHRGGMNTGELFF
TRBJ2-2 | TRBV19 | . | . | TGTGCCAGTAGAGCGACAGGGAACACCGGGGAGCTGTTTTTT | CASRATGNTGELFF
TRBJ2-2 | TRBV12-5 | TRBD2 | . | TGTGCTAGTGGTTTGCCCACTAGCGGGGGGACCGGGGAGCTGTTTTTT | CASGLPTSGGTGELFF
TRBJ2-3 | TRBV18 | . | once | TGTGCCAGCTCACCACCGACTTTAACAGATACGCAGTATTTT | CASSPPTLTDTQYF
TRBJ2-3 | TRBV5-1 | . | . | TGCGCCAGCAGCCCGGGATCACGCACAGATACGCAGTATTTT | CASSPGSRTDTQYF
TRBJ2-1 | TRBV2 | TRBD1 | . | TGTGCCAGCAGTGTTTTGGGACAGGGGTACAATGAGCAGTTCTTC | CASSVLGQGYNEQFF
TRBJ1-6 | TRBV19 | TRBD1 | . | TGTGCCAGTAGGGGGGACAGGAACTATAATTCACCCCTCCACTTT | CASRGDRNYNSPLHF
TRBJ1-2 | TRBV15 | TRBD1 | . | TGTGCCACCAGCAGAGGAGAGGGGGCGACCTATGGCTACACCTTC | CATSRGEGATYGYTF
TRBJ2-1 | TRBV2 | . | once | TGTGCCAGCAGGGTGGCAGGGGTATCTTGGCCTAATGAGCAGTTCTTC | CASRVAGVSWPNEQFF
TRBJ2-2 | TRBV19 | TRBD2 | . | TGTGCCAGTAGTATAGGACTAGCGGGAGGGAATGGCGGGGAGCTGTTTTTT | CASSIGLAGGNGGELFF
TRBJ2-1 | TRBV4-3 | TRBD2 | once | TGCGCCAGCAGCCAAGGACTAGCGGGACTATACAATGAGCAGTTCTTC | CASSQGLAGLYNEQFF
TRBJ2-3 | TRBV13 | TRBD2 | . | TGTGCCAGCGGGTCTAGCGGGGGTTCAGATACGCAGTATTTT | CASGSSGGSDTQYF
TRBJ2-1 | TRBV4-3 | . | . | TGCGCCAGCAGCCAGGAGAATGAGCAGTTCTTC | CASSQENEQFF
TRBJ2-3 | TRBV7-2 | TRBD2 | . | TGTGCCAGCAGCTTACTAGCGGGGGGTGGCACAGATACGCAGTATTTT | CASSLLAGGGTDTQYF
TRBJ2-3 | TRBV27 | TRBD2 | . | TGTGCCAGCAGTTCACTAGCGGGGGTTCTAGATACGCAGTATTTT | CASSSLAGVLDTQYF
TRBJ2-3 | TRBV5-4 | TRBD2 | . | TGTGCCAGCAGCTTGGTTGGTAGCGGGGGTAATACGCAGTATTTT | CASSLVGSGGNTQYF
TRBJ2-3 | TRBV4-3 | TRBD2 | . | TGCGCCAGCAGCCAAGATATTCCGGCGGGAGGGCCTGGTACGCAGTATTTT | CASSQDIPAGGPGTQYF
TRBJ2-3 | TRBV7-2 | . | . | TGTGCCAGCAGCTTATTAGTGCGTACGCAGTATTTT | CASSLLVRTQYF
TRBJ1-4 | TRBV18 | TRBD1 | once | TGTGCCAGCTCACCGAAACAGGGGACTAATGAAAAACTGTTTTTT | CASSPKQGTNEKLFF
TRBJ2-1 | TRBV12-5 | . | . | TGTGCTAGTGGTTTGGAGCTCGGGTCGTATGAGCAGTTCTTC | CASGLELGSYEQFF
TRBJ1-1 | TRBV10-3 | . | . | TGTGCCACCAGACAGACGGATGACACTGAAGCTTTCTTT | CATRQTDDTEAFF
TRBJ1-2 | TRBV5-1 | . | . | TGCGCCAGCAGCTTGGTATCGGGTAACTATGGCTACACCTTC | CASSLVSGNYGYTF
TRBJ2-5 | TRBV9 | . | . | TGTGCCAGCAGCAAAACCAGACAGCAAGAGACCCAGTACTTC | CASSKTRQQETQYF
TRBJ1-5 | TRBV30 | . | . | TGTGCCTGGAGTCCAACGGGGGGGCCCCAGCATTTT | CAWSPTGGPQHF
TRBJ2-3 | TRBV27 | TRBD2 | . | TGTGCCAGCAGTTTATCGACCAGCGGGAGTTATACGCAGTATTTT | CASSLSTSGSYTQYF
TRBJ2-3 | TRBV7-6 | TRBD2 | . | TGTGCCAGCAGCCCGACGGGGGGAAGCACAGATACGCAGTATTTT | CASSPTGGSTDTQYF
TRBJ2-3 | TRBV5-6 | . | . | TGTGCCAGCAGCCCCGGGATAGGCTTAGGCACAGATACGCAGTATTTT | CASSPGIGLGTDTQYF